The 11 T cell receptor beta chains below all came from one sample that was sequenced in a study of blood T cell repertoires in COVID-19 (dated by TCRdb to the early 2020s). Preparation of the library involved the immunoSEQ multiplex PCR assay. TCRdb took over this immuneACCESS table, retaining in-frame rearrangements with V and J assigned. Such tables are incomplete; in checked studies, under half of the missing clones stem from an unresolved V gene, and the remainder is unexplained. The sample table shows roughly 160,000 clones, and around 83% are seen once. The top ten constitute around 20% of the sample. The material sequenced was peripheral blood. Receptors originate from a woman between 65 and 79 years old who had recovered from COVID-19.

The gene calls are TRBV5-4 and TRBJ1-5, with D possibly TRBD1 on 5 matching bases. Trimming pared 0 bases from V and 3 bases from J, leaving 16 bases between. Germline lookup yields CDR1 SGHNT and CDR2 YYREEE (reference sequence). This CDR3 comprises 17 residues. CDR3 bases: TGTGCCAGCAGCTTGGTGGGGCGGGATTTTGACAATCAGCCCCAGCATTTT. This encodes CASSLVGRDFDNQPQHF.

The chain has TRBV2 and TRBJ2-1, with TRBD2 matching 7 bases. Losses at the gene ends were 3 bases for V and 4 bases for J; bases not matched to a gene: 3. Germline CDR1 is SNHLY and CDR2 is FYNNEI. CDR3 length: 14 residues. For the CDR3, the DNA is TGTGCCAGCAGTGAGGGGGGGGGTTACAATGAGCAGTTCTTC. Amino acid sequence: CASSEGGGYNEQFF. Variable domain in full (rest from reference TRBV2 and TRBJ2-1): EPEVTQTPSHQVTQMGQEVILRCVPISNHLYFYWYRQILGQKVEFLVSFYNNEISEKSEIFDDQFSVERPDGSNFTLKIRSTKLEDSAMYFCASSEGGGYNEQFFGPGTRLTVL.

This chain joins TRBV4-1 and TRBJ2-1; TRBD2 agrees at 8 bases. J gave up 10 bases and V 0 bases, and 11 bases lay outside the gene matches. This CDR3 comprises 16 residues. Germline-derived CDR1 and CDR2 are MGHRA and YSYEKL. This CDR3 is CASSQDWGLVGSEQFF. CDR3 nucleotides: TGCGCCAGCAGCCAAGATTGGGGACTAGTGGGTTCCGAGCAGTTCTTC.

V usage is TRBV5-4 and J usage is TRBJ2-3; D possibly corresponds to TRBD1 (5 bases). The length of the CDR3 is 15 residues. Trimming took 0 bases from V and 2 from J, leaving 10 bases between them. From germline, CDR1 is SGHNT and CDR2 YYREEE (reference sequence). The CDR3 sequence: CASSLGGSATDTQYF. CDR3 nucleotide sequence: TGTGCCAGCAGCTTGGGGGGCAGCGCCACAGATACGCAGTATTTT. Combining the CDR3 with reference TRBV5-4 and TRBJ2-3 gives the whole variable domain ETGVTQSPTHLIKTRGQQVTLRCSSQSGHNTVSWYQQALGQGPQFIFQYYREEENGRGNFPPRFSGLQFPNYSSELNVNALELDDSALYLCASSLGGSATDTQYFGPGTRLTVL.

The rearrangement joins TRBV9 to TRBJ1-3; TRBD1 might be the D (6 bases). The germline V gene encodes CDR1 SGDLS and CDR2 YYNGEE. The V gene lost 5 bases and the J gene lost 3 bases, with 18 bases spanning the gap. The CDR3 loop spans 16 amino acids. CDR3: CASSRAAGANGNTIYF. CDR3 bases: TGTGCCAGCAGTCGCGCGGCGGGGGCTAATGGAAACACCATATATTTT. Combining the CDR3 with reference TRBV9 and TRBJ1-3 gives the whole variable domain DSGVTQTPKHLITATGQRVTLRCSPRSGDLSVYWYQQSLDQGLQFLIQYYNGEERAKGNILERFSAQQFPDLHSELNLSSLELGDSALYFCASSRAAGANGNTIYFGEGSWLTVV.

There are many counts of this clone. The chain uses TRBV2 and TRBJ2-3, with TRBD2 identical over 14 bases. V dropped 5 bases and J dropped 4; count of bases not matched to a gene: 2. Germline V gene lookup returns CDR1 SNHLY and CDR2 FYNNEI. The CDR3 has 15 residues. CDR3 coding DNA: TGTGCCAGCAGTTTGACTAGCGGGAGGGCAGATACGCAGTATTTT. Protein product: CASSLTSGRADTQYF.

This chain uses TRBV20-1 with TRBJ2-7, with 12 bases identical to TRBD2. The CDR3 has 14 residues. V lost 3 bases to trimming and J lost 4 bases; unmatched junction nucleotides: 4. Germline values: CDR1 DFQATT, CDR2 SNEGSKA (reference sequence). The CDR3 coding sequence is TGCAGTGCTAGTCCACTAGCGGGGGGATACGAGCAGTACTTC. Encoded protein: CSASPLAGGYEQYF.

The chain employs TRBV28 and TRBJ2-5, with TRBD1 as a possible D gene (6 bases). The CDR3 contains 17 residues. V was trimmed by 5 bases and J by 3 bases, leaving 22 bases between them. Looked up from germline, CDR1 is MDHEN and CDR2 is SYDVKM. The CDR3 coding sequence is TGTGCCAGCAGTCAAGGCTCGACAGGTAGGGGAGAAGAGACCCAGTACTTC. This codes for CASSQGSTGRGEETQYF.

The chain couples TRBV24-1 to TRBJ2-6, with a possible D match to TRBD1 (6 bases). Germline CDR1 and CDR2: KGHDR and SFDVKD. Deletions cut 7 bases from V and 12 bases from J, with 15 bases between. The CDR3 runs to 13 residues. This chain's CDR3 is CATRLKPGVVLTF. The CDR3 region has the DNA TGTGCCACCAGACTCAAGCCAGGGGTCGTCCTGACTTTC.

The chain links TRBV2 to TRBJ2-3; D remains unclear. V lost 4 bases and J 6 bases, leaving 11 bases between the germline ends. The CDR3 is made up of 13 amino acids. Germline V gene sequence: CDR1 SNHLY, CDR2 FYNNEI. The CDR3 sequence: CASSVAPADTQYF. CDR3 DNA sequence: TGTGCCAGCAGTGTCGCCCCTGCGGATACGCAGTATTTT.

This sequence joins TRBV6-1 and TRBJ1-4; 8 bases are a match to TRBD1. The trim removed 0 bases at V and 4 bases at J, leaving 13 bases unmatched. In germline, CDR1 is MNHNS, CDR2 SASEGT. This CDR3 region has 19 residues. The CDR3 nucleotides are TGTGCCAGCAGTGAAGCGGGTGTGCAGGGGACAGGACGTAATGAAAAACTGTTTTTT. Translated: CASSEAGVQGTGRNEKLFF.